These T cell receptor beta chains were read from a single sample in a study of cytomegalovirus exposure and HLA in healthy donors. Data came from immunoSEQ multiplex PCR; TCRdb stores just in-frame clones and leaves some out. The sample lists about 160,000 clones, roughly 82% seen once, with about 1.5% in the top ten. Specimen: PBMCs. Receptors were obtained from a woman aged 25 to 39 in good health and CMV-seronegative. Each CDR3 is given with its conserved first and last residue. Each record gives: clone size, J gene, V gene, D gene, CDR3 DNA, CDR3 protein. A D gene is named only where the DNA matches it firmly. Clone size is not always given. Where it is, it says once, few, many or a class for expanded clones.

abundance: NA
j_gene: TRBJ2-1
v_gene: TRBV5-4
d_gene: TRBD2
CDR3nt: TGTGCCAGCAGCGGAACTAGCGGGAGAGGGGACTACAATGAGCAGTTCTTC
CDR3aa: CASSGTSGRGDYNEQFF

abundance: once
j_gene: TRBJ2-3
v_gene: TRBV27
d_gene: TRBD1
CDR3nt: TGTGCCAGCTCAGACAGGGGAGGTGGCCCAGATACGCAGTATTTT
CDR3aa: CASSDRGGGPDTQYF

abundance: few
j_gene: TRBJ2-7
v_gene: TRBV11-2
d_gene: TRBD1
CDR3nt: TGTGCCAGCAGCTTAGATTACAGGGGTCCCTACGAGCAGTACTTC
CDR3aa: CASSLDYRGPYEQYF

abundance: few
j_gene: TRBJ2-6
v_gene: TRBV27
d_gene: TRBD1
CDR3nt: TGTGCCAGCAGGCGACAGGGATCCGGGGCCAACGTCCTGACTTTC
CDR3aa: CASRRQGSGANVLTF

abundance: NA
j_gene: TRBJ1-3
v_gene: TRBV9
d_gene: NA
CDR3nt: TGTGCCAGCAGCGTAGGAGTTGAAAACACCATATATTTT
CDR3aa: CASSVGVENTIYF

abundance: NA
j_gene: TRBJ2-3
v_gene: TRBV25-1
d_gene: TRBD2
CDR3nt: TGTGCCAGCAGCACTAGCGGGGGGGGTGCAGATACGCAGTATTTT
CDR3aa: CASSTSGGGADTQYF

abundance: NA
j_gene: TRBJ2-7
v_gene: TRBV7-9
d_gene: TRBD2
CDR3nt: TGTTCCAGCAGCTTACCCAGCGGGAGGGAGTACTTC
CDR3aa: CSSSLPSGREYF

abundance: once
j_gene: TRBJ2-1
v_gene: TRBV2
d_gene: TRBD2
CDR3nt: TGTGCCAGCAGTGGTAGCGGGAGGCGTTACAATGAGCAGTTCTTC
CDR3aa: CASSGSGRRYNEQFF

abundance: NA
j_gene: TRBJ2-7
v_gene: TRBV28
d_gene: TRBD2
CDR3nt: TGTGCCAGCATGACTAGCGGTTACGAGCAGTACTTC
CDR3aa: CASMTSGYEQYF

abundance: few
j_gene: TRBJ2-3
v_gene: TRBV9
d_gene: TRBD2
CDR3nt: TGTGCCAGCAGCGTAGAAACGGGAGGGCCGGCAGATACGCAGTATTTT
CDR3aa: CASSVETGGPADTQYF

abundance: NA
j_gene: TRBJ1-5
v_gene: TRBV19
d_gene: NA
CDR3nt: TGTGCCAGTAGGATCGGGAATCAGCCCCAGCATTTT
CDR3aa: CASRIGNQPQHF

abundance: NA
j_gene: TRBJ2-1
v_gene: TRBV7-9
d_gene: TRBD2
CDR3nt: TGTGCCAGCAGCGTTAGCGGGAGAAGCTCCTACAATGAGCAGTTCTTC
CDR3aa: CASSVSGRSSYNEQFF

abundance: few
j_gene: TRBJ2-7
v_gene: TRBV6-6
d_gene: NA
CDR3nt: TGTGCCAGCAGGACAGCTACCTACGAGCAGTACTTC
CDR3aa: CASRTATYEQYF

abundance: NA
j_gene: TRBJ2-7
v_gene: TRBV29-1
d_gene: TRBD1
CDR3nt: TGCAGCGTTGGTGACAGGGTCCACGAGCAGTACTTC
CDR3aa: CSVGDRVHEQYF

abundance: NA
j_gene: TRBJ1-2
v_gene: TRBV15
d_gene: NA
CDR3nt: TGTGCCACCAGCGGATTGGACAAGCGCTACACCTTC
CDR3aa: CATSGLDKRYTF

abundance: NA
j_gene: TRBJ2-7
v_gene: TRBV9
d_gene: TRBD1
CDR3nt: TGTGCCAGCAGCGCCACCGCCCCAGGGGGTGAGCAGTACTTC
CDR3aa: CASSATAPGGEQYF

abundance: NA
j_gene: TRBJ2-3
v_gene: TRBV7-9
d_gene: TRBD2
CDR3nt: TGTGCCAGCAGCCGGGGACTAGCGGGAGTGACAGATACGCAGTATTTT
CDR3aa: CASSRGLAGVTDTQYF

abundance: NA
j_gene: TRBJ1-6
v_gene: TRBV23-1
d_gene: NA
CDR3nt: TGCGCCAGCAGACCTTTAGAGCCACCCCTCCACTTT
CDR3aa: CASRPLEPPLHF

abundance: NA
j_gene: TRBJ2-3
v_gene: TRBV4-2
d_gene: TRBD1
CDR3nt: TGTGCCAGCAGCCAGGACGGGACAGTTGAGCCAGATACGCAGTATTTT
CDR3aa: CASSQDGTVEPDTQYF

abundance: NA
j_gene: TRBJ1-1
v_gene: TRBV6-6
d_gene: TRBD1
CDR3nt: TGTGCCAGCAGCCAGACAGGGGGCACTGAAGCTTTCTTT
CDR3aa: CASSQTGGTEAFF

abundance: NA
j_gene: TRBJ1-4
v_gene: TRBV9
d_gene: NA
CDR3nt: TGTGCCAGCAGCGTAGGAGGTAAAAATGAAAAACTGTTTTTT
CDR3aa: CASSVGGKNEKLFF

abundance: NA
j_gene: TRBJ2-3
v_gene: TRBV9
d_gene: TRBD2
CDR3nt: TGTGCCAGCAGCGCGCTAGCGGGGGGCTTCACAGATACGCAGTATTTT
CDR3aa: CASSALAGGFTDTQYF

abundance: NA
j_gene: TRBJ2-3
v_gene: TRBV18
d_gene: TRBD2
CDR3nt: TGTGCCAGCTCCCCGAGGCCACTAGCGGGAAACACAGATACGCAGTATTTT
CDR3aa: CASSPRPLAGNTDTQYF

abundance: NA
j_gene: TRBJ1-5
v_gene: TRBV10-1
d_gene: NA
CDR3nt: TGCGCCAGCAGTGTCAACAGGGCGGCGGATCAGCCCCAGCATTTT
CDR3aa: CASSVNRAADQPQHF

abundance: few
j_gene: TRBJ2-7
v_gene: TRBV7-9
d_gene: NA
CDR3nt: TGTGCCAGCAGCAGAGAGGGGGACGAGCAGTACTTC
CDR3aa: CASSREGDEQYF

abundance: NA
j_gene: TRBJ1-4
v_gene: TRBV6-5
d_gene: NA
CDR3nt: TGTGCCAGCAGTTACGGGGCAGAGGAAAAACTGTTTTTT
CDR3aa: CASSYGAEEKLFF

abundance: NA
j_gene: TRBJ2-7
v_gene: TRBV20-1
d_gene: NA
CDR3nt: TGCAGTGCTAGAGATCCCGGGGGGCAGTACTTC
CDR3aa: CSARDPGGQYF

abundance: few
j_gene: TRBJ1-1
v_gene: TRBV29-1
d_gene: NA
CDR3nt: TGCAGCGGAGGGACATATGAAGCTTTCTTT
CDR3aa: CSGGTYEAFF

abundance: few
j_gene: TRBJ2-3
v_gene: TRBV5-4
d_gene: TRBD2
CDR3nt: TGTGCCAGCAGCTGGAGGGAGCGGGGGGGACCAGATACGCAGTATTTT
CDR3aa: CASSWRERGGPDTQYF

abundance: NA
j_gene: TRBJ2-7
v_gene: TRBV2
d_gene: NA
CDR3nt: TGTGCCAGCAGGGGGAGCTACGAGCAGTACTTC
CDR3aa: CASRGSYEQYF

abundance: NA
j_gene: TRBJ2-2
v_gene: TRBV7-3
d_gene: TRBD2
CDR3nt: TGTGCCAGCAGCCAACGGGGGGGCCTGGGGGAGCTGTTTTTT
CDR3aa: CASSQRGGLGELFF

abundance: NA
j_gene: TRBJ2-1
v_gene: TRBV7-9
d_gene: TRBD2
CDR3nt: TGTGCCAGCAGCTTAGAATATAGGACTAGCGTTTACAATGAGCAGTTCTTC
CDR3aa: CASSLEYRTSVYNEQFF

abundance: NA
j_gene: TRBJ2-5
v_gene: TRBV19
d_gene: TRBD1
CDR3nt: TGTGCCAGTAGTACCGGGACAGGGGGCTCAGAGACCCAGTACTTC
CDR3aa: CASSTGTGGSETQYF

abundance: NA
j_gene: TRBJ1-4
v_gene: TRBV6-6
d_gene: NA
CDR3nt: TGTGCCAGCAGTTACCGGGGAACTAATGAAAAACTGTTTTTT
CDR3aa: CASSYRGTNEKLFF

abundance: NA
j_gene: TRBJ1-2
v_gene: TRBV2
d_gene: NA
CDR3nt: TGTGCCAGCAGGGGGGGGACGGGCTTTGGCTACACCTTC
CDR3aa: CASRGGTGFGYTF

abundance: NA
j_gene: TRBJ1-6
v_gene: TRBV6-1
d_gene: TRBD1
CDR3nt: TGTGCCAGCAGCGTCGACAGGGTCTCCTCACCCCTCCACTTT
CDR3aa: CASSVDRVSSPLHF